The clone carrying this T cell receptor beta chain rates as medium-sized. Its antigen is currently unknown. The data were obtained in a study of liver allograft versus peripheral blood T cells. Whole-study context: The authors compared T cell receptor repertoires in transplanted livers with those in the peripheral blood of recipients.

This CDR3 has 18 residues. V lost 5 bases, J lost 0 bases, and 12 bases stayed unmatched. Germline V gene lookup returns CDR1 SGHDN and CDR2 FVKESK. Using its own MiXCR run on the reads, TCRdb lists one record per CDR3 protein. The sample includes roughly 1,200 distinct CDR3 sequences, under 20% seen only once; the top ten take less than 25%. General study points: According to reports, the T cell receptor repertoires inside liver allografts differed from those in peripheral blood.

The V call is TRBV14, the J call TRBJ2-1; TRBD1 agrees at 8 bases. This TCR was sampled from a human patient who had a liver transplant. Some of these T cells may belong to the graft donor. The CDR3 sequence is CASSDGQGLGPSYNEQFF. In DNA form, the CDR3 reads TGTGCCAGCAGCGATGGACAGGGCCTCGGCCCCTCCTACAATGAGCAGTTCTTC.